Below are 25 T cell receptor beta chains sequenced from a single sample in a study of tissue T cells after allogeneic stem cell transplantation. Sequencing used immunoSEQ multiplex PCR; TCRdb keeps in-frame clones, though not all of them. The sample holds 4,800 or so clones; roughly two thirds are singletons and the top ten take 7.7%. This specimen consisted of tissue from the colon, obtained at autopsy. These receptors originate from a female donor older than 55 with lung cancer.

This clone is medium-sized (0.01 to 0.1%). This chain connects TRBV27 to TRBJ1-6; tentative D call: TRBD1 (6 bases). Germline CDR1 MNHEY, CDR2 SMNVEV (reference sequence). CDR3 length equals 14 residues. The ends were cut back, 4 bases at V and 7 bases at J, with 11 bases in the middle. DNA for the CDR3: TGTGCCAGCAGTTGGGGGGGCCCAAATTCACCCCTCCACTTT. Translated: CASSWGGPNSPLHF.

This clone was found a few times. CDR3 bases: TGTGCCAGCAGCTCTCCCGGGGACAGAGGACGCAATCAGCCCCAGCATTTT. Amino acid sequence: CASSSPGDRGRNQPQHF. The chain links TRBV11-2 to TRBJ1-5, with 7 bases lining up with TRBD1. This CDR3 has 17 amino acids. V lost 4 bases to trimming and J lost 2 bases; unmatched junction nucleotides: 11. Looked up from germline, CDR1 is SGHAT and CDR2 is FQNNGV.

The chain carries TRBV4-3 and TRBJ1-1; possible D gene TRBD1, 5 bases. The CDR3 sequence is 15 residues long. V gave up 2 bases and J gave up 5 bases, with 15 bases separating them. Germline assignment: CDR1 LGHNA and CDR2 YSLEER. The CDR3 loop reads CASSQQGRGWTEAFF. The CDR3 DNA reads TGCGCCAGCAGCCAACAGGGTCGGGGTTGGACTGAAGCTTTCTTT.

This clone has only a few counts. This chain links TRBV7-2 with TRBJ1-6; 8 bases map to TRBD1. This CDR3 comprises 14 residues. V lost 5 bases, J lost 10 bases, and 7 bases stayed unmatched. The V gene's germline CDR1 is SGHTA and CDR2 FQGNSA. As DNA, the CDR3 is TGTGCCAGCAGCCCACAGGGGGAAGTATCACCCCTCCACTTT. Its translation is CASSPQGEVSPLHF.

This CDR3 is CASSPTTLAGQAKNIQYF. CDR3 in DNA: TGTGCCAGCTCACCAACTACACTAGCGGGACAAGCCAAAAACATTCAGTACTTC. This chain joins TRBV18 and TRBJ2-4; 10 nucleotides align to TRBD2. Germline CDR1 reads KGHSH; CDR2 reads LQKENI. V shed 2 bases, J shed 0 bases, and the junction held 7 bases outside the gene matches. The CDR3 runs 18 residues.

There are a few counts of this clone. This chain links TRBV29-1 with TRBJ1-1; D remains unclear. Germline CDR1 is SQVTM and CDR2 is ANQGSEA. The CDR3 contains 12 residues. V lost 3 bases to trimming and J lost 7 bases, with 12 bases between them. The CDR3 DNA reads TGCAGCGTTGAGGCCCCGAACGTTGAAGCTTTCTTT. Its protein product is CSVEAPNVEAFF.

The rearrangement joins TRBV7-2 to TRBJ2-2; no reliable D call. CDR1 SGHTA and CDR2 FQGNSA come from the germline V gene. CDR3 size: 16 residues. The V end lost 5 bases, the J end lost 0 bases, and 13 bases lay between the germline ends. The DNA for the CDR3 is TGTGCCAGCAGCCTCGGACGGATTGCGAACACCGGGGAGCTGTTTTTT. It is translated as CASSLGRIANTGELFF.

A few counts support this clone. This chain joins TRBV2 and TRBJ1-4; TRBD1 matches 9 bases. In germline, CDR1 is SNHLY, CDR2 FYNNEI. V gave up 6 bases and J gave up 5 bases; unmatched junction bases: 7. CDR3 length: 15 amino acids. The CDR3 DNA reads TGTGCCAGCAGGGACTCCGGGACAGGGAATGAAAAACTGTTTTTT. Its protein is CASRDSGTGNEKLFF.

This rearrangement joins TRBV6-5 to TRBJ1-1; D is possibly TRBD1 (6 bases). Germline V gene data show CDR1 as MNHEY and CDR2 as SVGAGI. V lost 6 bases, J lost 0 bases, and 14 bases lay in between. This CDR3 contains 15 residues. The CDR3 nucleotides read TGTGCCAGCAGATTGACAGGCCCCCTGAACACTGAAGCTTTCTTT. Amino acids: CASRLTGPLNTEAFF.

The rearrangement joins TRBV2 to TRBJ1-2; D may be TRBD1 (5 bases). This CDR3 comprises 13 residues. Germline-derived CDR1 and CDR2 are SNHLY and FYNNEI. V lost 4 bases to trimming and J lost 4 bases, with 10 bases between them. CDR3 amino acids: CASSVQGGYGYTF. The CDR3 DNA reads as TGTGCCAGCAGTGTCCAGGGAGGCTATGGCTACACCTTC.

This chain joins TRBV15 and TRBJ1-1; D unclear. This CDR3 is built from 12 residues. V lost 1 base to trimming and J lost 9 bases, with 9 bases between them. CDR1 and CDR2 (germline): LNHNV, YYDKDF (reference sequence). As DNA, the CDR3 is TGTGCCACCAGCAGAGCCGTTGGCCAAGCTTTCTTT. Translation: CATSRAVGQAFF.

V is TRBV5-4 and J is TRBJ2-1; D call uncertain. This CDR3 has 15 residues. V dropped 0 bases and J dropped 8 bases, with 15 bases sitting between them. CDR1 SGHNT and CDR2 YYREEE come from the germline V gene (reference sequence). CDR3 sequence: CASSLGAPPGDEQFF. The CDR3 nucleotides read TGTGCCAGCAGCTTGGGTGCTCCACCGGGCGATGAGCAGTTCTTC.

This rearrangement joins TRBV7-3 to TRBJ2-3; 8 nucleotides agree with TRBD2. This CDR3 has 18 residues. V trimming: 5 bases; J trimming: 7 bases; junction bases outside the gene matches: 20. Germline-derived CDR1 and CDR2 are SGHTA and FQGTGA. The CDR3 here is CASSPRGFSETSDNTQYF. CDR3 coding DNA: TGTGCCAGCAGCCCGAGGGGTTTTAGCGAGACTAGCGATAATACGCAGTATTTT. Full variable domain (outside the CDR3, taken from reference TRBV7-3 and TRBJ2-3): GAGVSQTPSNKVTEKGKYVELRCDPISGHTALYWYRQSLGQGPEFLIYFQGTGAADDSGLPNDRFFAVRPEGSVSTLKIQRTERGDSAVYLCASSPRGFSETSDNTQYFGPGTRLTVL.

The rearrangement links TRBV4-3 to TRBJ1-1, with no clear D. The CDR3 sequence is 13 residues long. V lost 1 base, J lost 3 bases, and 6 bases lay in between. The germline V gene encodes CDR1 LGHNA and CDR2 YSLEER. This CDR3 reads CASSQGRHTEAFF. The CDR3, as DNA: TGCGCCAGCAGCCAAGGACGGCACACTGAAGCTTTCTTT.

The CDR3 reads CASSRQGDTQYF. The CDR3 nucleotides read TGTGCCAGCAGTCGACAGGGGGATACGCAGTATTTT. The V and J genes are TRBV6-5 and TRBJ2-3; 8 bases are a match to TRBD1. V dropped 5 bases and J dropped 6; count of bases not matched to a gene: 1. CDR3 length equals 12 residues. Germline V gene data show CDR1 as MNHEY and CDR2 as SVGAGI.

V is TRBV6-5 and J is TRBJ1-1; D gene uncertain. Germline V gene sequence: CDR1 MNHEY, CDR2 SVGAGI. Trimming took off 5 bases at V and 1 base at J, with 14 bases between the two ends. The CDR3 covers 15 residues. The DNA of the CDR3 is TGTGCCAGCAGTCCCTTGAGCGGTACGAACACTGAAGCTTTCTTT. This encodes CASSPLSGTNTEAFF.

The CDR3 loop reads CAWTSLKGSGKLFF. Here the CDR3 DNA reads TGTGCCTGGACTTCCCTCAAGGGGTCGGGAAAACTGTTTTTT. V gene TRBV30 combines with J gene TRBJ1-4, with TRBD1 as a possible D gene (5 bases). V was trimmed by 4 bases and J by 10 bases, leaving 19 bases between them. CDR3 size: 14 residues. Germline assignment: CDR1 GTSNPN and CDR2 SVGIG (reference sequence).

The chain uses TRBV3-1 (or the pseudogene TRBV3-2) and TRBJ1-4, with TRBD1 matching 7 bases. Germline V gene sequence: CDR1 LGHDT, CDR2 YNNKEL (reference sequence). The CDR3 runs 15 residues. The V and J ends lost 5 bases and 10 bases, in that order; junction bases with no gene match: 13. In DNA, the CDR3 is TGTGCCAGCAGCACACGGGGTACAGGGGTCGTAAAACTGTTTTTT. Residues: CASSTRGTGVVKLFF.

This clone was counted a few times. The chain links TRBV11-2 to TRBJ2-6; 10 bases line up with TRBD1. CDR1 SGHAT and CDR2 FQNNGV come from the germline V gene. CDR3 length: 19 residues. Unmatched junction bases numbered 10, after V lost 4 bases and J lost 1 base. Here the CDR3 reads CASSWATGGFSSGANVLTF. The DNA for the CDR3 is TGTGCCAGCAGCTGGGCGACAGGGGGCTTTTCTTCTGGGGCCAACGTCCTGACTTTC.

This clone was seen just once. The chain carries TRBV11-3 and TRBJ2-3; D is possibly TRBD2 (5 bases). Germline values: CDR1 SGHNT, CDR2 YENEEA. The CDR3 spans 15 residues. Trimming took off 3 bases at V and 0 bases at J, with 10 bases between the two ends. CDR3 region: CASSFRRYSTDTQYF. The CDR3 nucleotides read TGTGCCAGCAGCTTTCGGAGGTATAGCACAGATACGCAGTATTTT.

This clone was counted only a few times. The V gene is TRBV7-2, the J gene TRBJ1-5, with TRBD1 as a possible D gene (5 bases). Germline CDR1 and CDR2: SGHTA and FQGNSA. V lost 2 bases and J 4 bases, leaving 12 bases between the germline ends. This CDR3 has 15 residues. The CDR3 region has the DNA TGTGCCAGCAGCTTACAGGGTAATCCAAATCAGCCCCAGCATTTT. Translation: CASSLQGNPNQPQHF.

The V gene is TRBV5-6, the J gene TRBJ2-1, with 7 nucleotides matching TRBD2. Germline V lookup: CDR1 SGHDT, CDR2 YYEEEE. V was pared by 3 bases and J by 0 bases, with 12 bases of the junction left unmatched. The CDR3 length is 18 residues. DNA of the CDR3: TGTGCCAGCAGCTCGACCCGGACCCGGGACTACTCCTACAATGAGCAGTTCTTC. It specifies CASSSTRTRDYSYNEQFF.

V is TRBV5-8 and J is TRBJ2-3, with TRBD1 matching over 9 bases. V was clipped by 4 bases and J by 1 base; unmatched bases: 4. The germline gives CDR1 SGHTS, CDR2 YDEGEE. The CDR3 totals 15 residues. CDR3 coding DNA: TGTGCCAGCAGCGGATGGACAGGGGGCACAGATACGCAGTATTTT. It translates to CASSGWTGGTDTQYF. Full variable domain (missing parts from reference TRBV5-8 and TRBJ2-3): EAGVTQSPTHLIKTRGQQATLRCSPISGHTSVYWYQQALGLGLQFLLWYDEGEERNRGNFPPRFSGRQFPNYSSELNVNALELEDSALYLCASSGWTGGTDTQYFGPGTRLTVL.

The CDR3 DNA is TGTGCCAGCTCCCTAGCGGGACGGTACGAGCAGTACTTC. This sequence encodes CASSLAGRYEQYF. The V and J genes are TRBV6-5 and TRBJ2-7, with 9 nucleotides matching TRBD2. This CDR3 comprises 13 residues. Unmatched junction bases numbered 6, after V lost 8 bases and J lost 4 bases. The germline V gene encodes CDR1 MNHEY and CDR2 SVGAGI.

The rearrangement links TRBV27 to TRBJ1-5; the D gene is possibly TRBD1 (6 bases). In germline, CDR1 is MNHEY, CDR2 SMNVEV (reference sequence). V was cut by 0 bases and J by 0 bases, with 15 bases left in between. This CDR3 contains 18 residues. In DNA form, the CDR3 reads TGTGCCAGCAGTTTATCGGGGTTAGGGGGATCTAGCAATCAGCCCCAGCATTTT. It codes for CASSLSGLGGSSNQPQHF.